One sample yielded the 17 T cell receptor beta chains listed below, sequenced in a study of PD-1 blockade in classical Hodgkin lymphoma. TCRdb keeps only in-frame clones here, not all; method: immunoSEQ multiplex PCR. Of over 50,000 clones listed, approximately 84% are singletons. Each of the patients experienced relapse following autologous stem cell transplantation, and their brentuximab vedotin exposure differed. This specimen was peripheral blood mononuclear cells (PBMCs), taken at baseline. The receptors here all came from a human donor with classical Hodgkin lymphoma.

V and J are TRBV11-2 and TRBJ2-3; TRBD2 matches 8 bases. The CDR3 totals 15 residues. Losses at the gene ends were 3 bases for V and 5 bases for J; bases not matched to a gene: 7. Germline-derived CDR1 and CDR2 are SGHAT and FQNNGV. In DNA form, the CDR3 reads TGTGCCAGCAGCTTTAAACCGGCGGGAGGAGATACGCAGTATTTT. This encodes CASSFKPAGGDTQYF. Full variable domain (missing parts from reference TRBV11-2 and TRBJ2-3): EAGVAQSPRYKIIEKRQSVAFWCNPISGHATLYWYQQILGQGPKLLIQFQNNGVVDDSQLPKDRFSAERLKGVDSTLKIQPAKLEDSAVYLCASSFKPAGGDTQYFGPGTRLTVL.

V usage is TRBV19 and J usage is TRBJ2-7, with TRBD1 identical over 7 bases. CDR1 is LNHDA and CDR2 is SQIVND in the germline V gene (reference sequence). The V and J ends lost 4 bases and 4 bases, in that order; junction bases with no gene match: 7. This CDR3 has 14 amino acids. The CDR3 nucleotides are TGTGCCAGTAGTAGGCGGACAGGCGAGTACGAGCAGTACTTC. Its translation is CASSRRTGEYEQYF.

The V gene is TRBV7-8, the J gene TRBJ2-1; 9 bases are a match to TRBD2. The germline V gene encodes CDR1 SGHVS and CDR2 FQNEAQ. This CDR3 is built from 14 residues. V shed 1 base and J 8 bases; nucleotides not matched to a gene: 3. CDR3 nucleotides: TGTGCCAGCAGCTTAGTGGAGCGGGAGGATGAGCAGTTCTTC. Encoded protein: CASSLVEREDEQFF. The full variable domain, completed using reference TRBV7-8 and TRBJ2-1, is GAGVSQSPRYKVAKRGQDVALRCDPISGHVSLFWYQQALGQGPEFLTYFQNEAQLDKSGLPSDRFFAERPEGSVSTLKIQRTQQEDSAVYLCASSLVEREDEQFFGPGTRLTVL.

This sequence joins TRBV30 and TRBJ1-5; D gene unclear. The CDR3 runs 12 residues. V was shortened by 4 bases and J by 3 bases, with 7 bases between the two germline ends. Per germline, CDR1 GTSNPN and CDR2 SVGIG (reference sequence). CDR3: CAWKGPNQPQHF. CDR3 nucleotide sequence: TGTGCCTGGAAAGGACCCAATCAGCCCCAGCATTTT.

The chain couples TRBV4-3 to TRBJ2-6; 9 bases align to TRBD1. The CDR3 spans 21 residues. In germline, CDR1 is LGHNA, CDR2 YSLEER. V trimming: 0 bases; J trimming: 4 bases; junction bases outside the gene matches: 16. The CDR3 reads CASSQDYPTGGFLSGANVLTF. For the CDR3, the DNA is TGCGCCAGCAGCCAAGATTATCCCACAGGGGGCTTCCTCTCCGGGGCCAACGTCCTGACTTTC.

V gene TRBV5-5 combines with J gene TRBJ2-3; 13 nucleotides agree with TRBD2. The V gene's germline CDR1 is SGHKS and CDR2 YYEKEE (reference sequence). The CDR3 has 17 residues. Unmatched junction bases numbered 6, after V lost 0 bases and J lost 5 bases. The CDR3 protein is CASSLAGLAGVEDTQYF. In DNA, the CDR3 is TGTGCCAGCAGCTTGGCCGGACTAGCGGGAGTGGAAGATACGCAGTATTTT.

This chain uses TRBV19 with TRBJ2-5, with 7 bases that match TRBD1. The CDR3 has 17 residues. The J segment lost 0 bases and the V segment lost 4 bases, leaving 11 bases of the junction unmatched. CDR1 and CDR2 from the germline V gene are LNHDA and SQIVND (reference sequence). The CDR3 coding sequence is TGTGCCAGTAGTACCCTCGGGACAGCTTGGTACCAAGAGACCCAGTACTTC. This translates into CASSTLGTAWYQETQYF.

The rearrangement uses TRBV5-8 and TRBJ1-5, with D tentatively TRBD1 (5 bases). V was shortened by 6 bases and J by 3 bases, with 19 bases between the two germline ends. CDR1 and CDR2 (germline): SGHTS, YDEGEE. The CDR3 runs to 16 residues. CDR3 nucleotide sequence: TGTGCCAGCAAGCTTTTTGGTCAGGGCATCAATCAGCCCCAGCATTTT. Translation gives CASKLFGQGINQPQHF.

In this sample, this clone turned up a few times. V usage is TRBV7-2 and J usage is TRBJ1-2; D possibly corresponds to TRBD1 (6 bases). This CDR3 has 14 amino acids. The germline V and J ends were trimmed by 5 bases and 5 bases, with 15 bases remaining between them. In germline, CDR1 is SGHTA, CDR2 FQGNSA. CDR3 amino acids: CASSEYRETYGYTF. CDR3 nucleotide sequence: TGTGCCAGCAGCGAATACAGGGAAACTTATGGCTACACCTTC.

The chain combines TRBV30 with TRBJ2-2; D call uncertain. V dropped 2 bases and J dropped 0 bases, with 10 bases sitting between them. CDR1 and CDR2 (germline): GTSNPN, SVGIG (reference sequence). The CDR3 covers 15 residues. The CDR3 here is CAWSIGTPNTGELFF. The CDR3, as DNA: TGTGCCTGGAGTATCGGCACTCCGAACACCGGGGAGCTGTTTTTT.

V and J are TRBV2 and TRBJ1-2, with TRBD1 matching 8 bases. V dropped 10 bases and J dropped 4; count of bases not matched to a gene: 8. Germline CDR1 reads SNHLY; CDR2 reads FYNNEI. This CDR3 has 13 residues. CDR3 protein: CATGQGGGYGYTF. The CDR3, as DNA: TGTGCCACTGGACAGGGCGGGGGCTATGGCTACACCTTC.

V usage is TRBV4-1 and J usage is TRBJ2-7; D perhaps matches TRBD2 (5 bases). Between the trimmed V and J ends, which lost 4 bases and 2 bases, there was a span of 18 bases. Per the germline V gene, CDR1 is MGHRA and CDR2 is YSYEKL. The CDR3 has 16 amino acids. The CDR3 protein is CASSPGRSGNTYEQYF. For the CDR3, the DNA is TGCGCCAGCAGCCCCGGACGGTCCGGGAATACCTACGAGCAGTACTTC.

The chain combines TRBV6-5 with TRBJ2-3; 11 bases are shared with TRBD2. Germline CDR1 and CDR2: MNHEY and SVGAGI. With V trimmed by 6 bases and J by 6 bases, 8 bases remained unmatched. The CDR3 extends over 15 amino acids. The CDR3 region is CASRDSGRASDTQYF. Written as DNA, the CDR3 is TGTGCCAGCAGGGATAGCGGGAGGGCCTCCGATACGCAGTATTTT.

This chain uses TRBV6-1 with TRBJ2-1; D gene unclear. This CDR3 is built from 16 residues. Germline-derived CDR1 and CDR2 are MNHNS and SASEGT. The germline V and J ends were trimmed by 2 bases and 0 bases, with 11 bases remaining between them. CDR3 coding DNA: TGTGCCAGCAGTGAATTCCTCACCGACTCCTACAATGAGCAGTTCTTC. This sequence encodes CASSEFLTDSYNEQFF.

The chain recombines TRBV7-3 with TRBJ1-1, with D perhaps matching TRBD1 (6 bases). Germline V gene sequence: CDR1 SGHTA, CDR2 FQGTGA. Trimming stripped 5 bases from V and 1 base from J, with 8 bases between. The CDR3 length is 13 residues. CDR3 in amino acids: CASSQQGNTEAFF. Here the CDR3 DNA reads TGTGCCAGCAGCCAACAGGGGAACACTGAAGCTTTCTTT.

V is TRBV7-2 and J is TRBJ1-1; unclear D gene. V lost 4 bases and J 5 bases, leaving 14 bases between the germline ends. The germline gives CDR1 SGHTA, CDR2 FQGNSA. This CDR3 spans 14 amino acids. The CDR3 sequence is CASSSTSVGTEAFF. The CDR3 nucleotides are TGTGCCAGCAGCTCTACCTCAGTGGGGACTGAAGCTTTCTTT. The full variable domain, completed using reference TRBV7-2 and TRBJ1-1, is GAGVSQSPSNKVTEKGKDVELRCDPISGHTALYWYRQSLGQGLEFLIYFQGNSAPDKSGLPSDRFSAERTGGSVSTLTIQRTQQEDSAVYLCASSSTSVGTEAFFGQGTRLTVV.

The chain uses TRBV5-1 and TRBJ1-1; D unresolved. The germline V gene encodes CDR1 SGHRS and CDR2 YFSETQ. Trimming removed 0 bases at V and 7 bases at J, with 13 bases between. This CDR3 is 14 amino acids long. This chain's CDR3 is CASSLGPRADEAFF. In DNA, the CDR3 is TGCGCCAGCAGCTTGGGTCCGCGGGCAGATGAAGCTTTCTTT.